This T cell receptor beta chain came from a study of vaccination and CD4 T cells after COVID-19. Overall study context: Convalescent patients gave post-COVID blood a median about 100 days post-diagnosis, range 35 to 161. Study-wide results and limits: Convalescent patients' median share of reactive clones seen only post-vaccination was over 65%.

About this clonotype itself: Its target is unknown. The junction differs from germline at one of its ends, possibly a read error.

This CDR3 region has 11 residues. Germline CDR1 reads SGHTA; CDR2 reads FQGNSA. As for treatment: 10-day PBMC culture with coronavirus spike peptide pools or control peptides (ViraFEST assay). Sequenced with the Oncomine TCR Beta short-read assay was DNA taken from cultured CD4+ T cells. TCRdb reprocessed the PCR reads with MiXCR, giving one entry per CDR3 protein. The sample includes fewer than 20,000 distinct CDR3 sequences, 40% to 65% of them seen just once. This TCR came from a human donor who had recovered from COVID-19. The chain is built from TRBV7-2 and TRBJ2-1, with D possibly matching TRBD1 (5 bases). This specimen consisted of CD4+ T cells from blood, cultured in vitro, obtained before SARS-CoV-2 vaccination. CDR3 DNA: TGCGCCAGCAGCCTACAGGACGAGCAGTTCTTC. Protein sequence: CASSLQDEQFF.